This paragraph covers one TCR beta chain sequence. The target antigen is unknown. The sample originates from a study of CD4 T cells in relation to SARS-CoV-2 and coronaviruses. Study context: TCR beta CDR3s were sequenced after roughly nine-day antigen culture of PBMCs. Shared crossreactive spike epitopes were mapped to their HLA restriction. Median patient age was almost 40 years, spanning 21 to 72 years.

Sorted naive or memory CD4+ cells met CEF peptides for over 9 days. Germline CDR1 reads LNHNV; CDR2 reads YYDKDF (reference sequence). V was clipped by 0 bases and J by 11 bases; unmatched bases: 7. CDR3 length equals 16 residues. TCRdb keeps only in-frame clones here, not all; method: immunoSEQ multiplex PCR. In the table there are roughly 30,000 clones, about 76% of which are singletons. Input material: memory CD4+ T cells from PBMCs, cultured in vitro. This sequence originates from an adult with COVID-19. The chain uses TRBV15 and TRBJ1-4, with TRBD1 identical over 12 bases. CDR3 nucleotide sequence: TGTGCCACCAGCAGAGAGGGACAGGGGGCGAACAAGAAACTGTTTTTT. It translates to CATSREGQGANKKLFF.